The 19 T cell receptor beta chains below were found in one sample sequenced in a study of blood T cell repertoires in COVID-19. TCRdb's table, derived via immunoSEQ multiplex PCR, lists solely in-frame clones and lacks some. The table has approximately 440,000 clones, 88% seen once. Sequenced sample: peripheral blood. The receptors here all came from a woman aged 50 to 65 with COVID-19, enrolled during active disease.

V usage is TRBV5-1 and J usage is TRBJ1-1; D is possibly TRBD1 (5 bases). Trimming took 4 bases from V and 3 from J, leaving 16 bases between them. The germline CDR1 and CDR2 sequences are SGHRS and YFSETQ. There are 15 residues in the CDR3. CDR3 sequence reads: CASSGDSGRDTEAFF. The CDR3 DNA sequence: TGCGCCAGCAGCGGGGACTCGGGGAGGGACACTGAAGCTTTCTTT.

This rearrangement joins TRBV7-9 to TRBJ2-1, with a possible D match to TRBD1 (5 bases). V dropped 4 bases and J dropped 1 base, with 14 bases sitting between them. The length of the CDR3 is 16 residues. CDR1 SEHNR and CDR2 FQNEAQ come from the germline V gene (reference sequence). CDR3 DNA sequence: TGTGCCAGCAGCTCTGGGCAGGGAATTTCCTACAATGAGCAGTTCTTC. Protein product: CASSSGQGISYNEQFF.

The chain carries TRBV7-9 and TRBJ2-2, with D possibly matching TRBD1 (6 bases). V was trimmed by 3 bases and J by 6 bases, leaving 14 bases between them. The CDR3 spans 15 residues. Germline lookup yields CDR1 SEHNR and CDR2 FQNEAQ (reference sequence). CDR3 nucleotides: TGTGCCAGCAGCTTGTCCTCAGGGGCGGCCGGGGAGCTGTTTTTT. It is translated as CASSLSSGAAGELFF.

The CDR3 DNA follows: TGTGCCGGAGGGCCGAACAATCAGCCCCAGCATTTT. Residues: CAGGPNNQPQHF. The V gene is TRBV6-5, the J gene TRBJ1-5; no clear D gene. Between the trimmed V and J ends, which lost 11 bases and 3 bases, there was a span of 11 bases. Germline values: CDR1 MNHEY, CDR2 SVGAGI. The CDR3 runs to 12 residues.

CDR3 loop: CASSFISGGALRNEQFF. Written as DNA, the CDR3 is TGTGCCAGCAGCTTTATTAGCGGGGGAGCCTTGAGGAATGAGCAGTTCTTC. The chain uses TRBV7-9 and TRBJ2-1; 9 bases agree with TRBD2. The CDR3 consists of 17 residues. CDR1 SEHNR and CDR2 FQNEAQ come from the germline V gene (reference sequence). V dropped 3 bases and J dropped 7; count of bases not matched to a gene: 13.

V gene TRBV4-1 combines with J gene TRBJ1-2; 10 bases fit TRBD1. The ends lost 4 bases at V and 6 bases at J; junction bases unmatched: 8. CDR3 length equals 15 residues. The germline CDR1 and CDR2 sequences are MGHRA and YSYEKL. The CDR3 DNA sequence: TGCGCCAGCAGCCTAATTATCGGGACAGGGGATGGCTACACCTTC. Translation gives CASSLIIGTGDGYTF.

The rearrangement uses TRBV5-6 and TRBJ2-2; 14 bases match TRBD2. CDR3 length: 16 residues. The V and J ends lost 0 bases and 10 bases, in that order; junction bases with no gene match: 5. Germline V gene sequence: CDR1 SGHDT, CDR2 YYEEEE. CDR3 sequence reads: CASSLGLAGGPEELFF. Written as DNA, the CDR3 is TGTGCCAGCAGCTTGGGACTAGCGGGGGGGCCGGAGGAGCTGTTTTTT.

J is TRBJ1-1 and V is TRBV12-3 or TRBV12-4; the D gene is possibly TRBD1 (5 bases). The CDR3 has 13 residues. Trimming shortened V by 3 bases and J by 3 bases, and 8 bases separated the two germline ends. The CDR3 loop reads CASSFEGDTEAFF. CDR3 bases: TGTGCCAGCAGTTTTGAAGGGGACACTGAAGCTTTCTTT.

The chain has TRBV6-4 and TRBJ1-6; D is ambiguous. CDR3 size: 13 residues. The germline V gene has CDR1 MRHNA and CDR2 SNTAGT. Trimming pared 2 bases from V and 8 bases from J, leaving 7 bases between. CDR3 region: CASSDERDSPLHF. The DNA for the CDR3 is TGTGCCAGCAGTGACGAACGGGATTCACCCCTCCACTTT.

This clone occurred a few times. The genes are TRBV7-9 and TRBJ1-1, with 8 bases matching TRBD1. The CDR3 extends over 15 amino acids. Germline V gene lookup returns CDR1 SEHNR and CDR2 FQNEAQ (reference sequence). V was pared by 1 base and J by 2 bases, with 3 bases of the junction left unmatched. In DNA form, the CDR3 reads TGTGCCAGCAGCTTAGGGGCAGGGGGCAACACTGAAGCTTTCTTT. This sequence encodes CASSLGAGGNTEAFF. The variable domain in full, with the rest retrieved from reference TRBV7-9 and TRBJ1-1, is DTGVSQNPRHKITKRGQNVTFRCDPISEHNRLYWYRQTLGQGPEFLTYFQNEAQLEKSRLLSDRFSAERPKGSFSTLEIQRTEQGDSAMYLCASSLGAGGNTEAFFGQGTRLTVV.

This clone was seen just once. This sequence joins TRBV6-1 and TRBJ1-5; D remains unclear. The CDR3 runs 14 residues. The germline V and J ends were trimmed by 3 bases and 4 bases, with 10 bases remaining between them. From germline, CDR1 is MNHNS and CDR2 SASEGT. The DNA of the CDR3 is TGTGCCAGCAGTGAGGCAGGTATAAATCAGCCCCAGCATTTT. Its translation is CASSEAGINQPQHF.

This chain uses TRBV5-1 with TRBJ2-4; 12 nucleotides agree with TRBD1. The V segment lost 4 bases and the J segment 9 bases; nucleotides outside the gene matches: 8. The germline CDR1 and CDR2 sequences are SGHRS and YFSETQ. This CDR3 comprises 15 residues. CDR3 in amino acids: CASSRTGQGAGIQYF. CDR3 nucleotides: TGCGCCAGCAGCAGAACGGGACAGGGGGCAGGCATTCAGTACTTC.

This clone was seen once. V gene TRBV6-6 combines with J gene TRBJ1-1; no reliable D call. Looked up from germline, CDR1 is MNHNY and CDR2 is SVGAGI (reference sequence). The CDR3 loop spans 12 amino acids. V was cut by 6 bases and J by 5 bases, with 10 bases left in between. The CDR3: CASSRPGTEAFF. CDR3 bases: TGTGCCAGCAGCCGACCGGGGACTGAAGCTTTCTTT.

This clone was seen more than once but under ten times. Written as DNA, the CDR3 is TGTGCCAGCAGCCAAGGCGGCCAGAACACTGAAGCTTTCTTT. It is translated as CASSQGGQNTEAFF. V usage is TRBV4-2 and J usage is TRBJ1-1; D is uncertain. The CDR3 has 14 amino acids. CDR1 is LGHNA, CDR2 YNFKEQ, per germline. V gave up 1 base and J gave up 1 base, with 7 bases separating them.

The rearrangement links TRBV3-1 (or the pseudogene TRBV3-2) to TRBJ1-3, with D perhaps TRBD1 (6 bases). The CDR3 extends over 15 amino acids. Trimming stripped 0 bases from V and 2 bases from J, with 8 bases between. Germline loops: CDR1 LGHDT, CDR2 YNNKEL (reference sequence). The CDR3 DNA is TGTGCCAGCAGCCAAGATAGGGGGACTGGAAACACCATATATTTT. As protein: CASSQDRGTGNTIYF.

For this clone: The junction does not match germline at one end; this may be a read error. The V call is TRBV15, the J call TRBJ1-2; the match to TRBD1 covers 8 bases. Germline V gene lookup returns CDR1 LNHNV and CDR2 YYDKDF (reference sequence). This CDR3 contains 12 residues. The CDR3 spells CATQDRDYGYTF. In DNA form, the CDR3 reads TGTGCCACGCAGGACAGGGACTACGGCTACACCTTC.

The chain combines TRBV30 with TRBJ2-7; 15 nucleotides agree with TRBD2. The CDR3 has 20 amino acids. V trimming: 1 base; J trimming: 6 bases; junction bases outside the gene matches: 19. Germline-derived CDR1 and CDR2 are GTSNPN and SVGIG (reference sequence). For the CDR3, the DNA is TGTGCCTGGAGTGCTATAGGATCCAATGAAGGGACTAGCGGGGGGTTCGAGCAGTACTTC. Translated, it gives CAWSAIGSNEGTSGGFEQYF.

This sequence joins TRBV27 and TRBJ2-2, with TRBD1 as a possible D gene (6 bases). Deletions cut 4 bases from V and 2 bases from J, with 11 bases between. The CDR3 spans 15 residues. Germline V gene sequence: CDR1 MNHEY, CDR2 SMNVEV (reference sequence). CDR3 coding DNA: TGTGCCAGCAGTTCCCCACAGGGTAACACCGGGGAGCTGTTTTTT. Translating gives CASSSPQGNTGELFF.

The DNA of the CDR3 is TGTGCCAGCAGCCGCGGGTCTCCTAGCACAGATACGCAGTATTTT. Amino acid sequence: CASSRGSPSTDTQYF. J is TRBJ2-3 and V is TRBV27, with D maybe TRBD2 (5 bases). Germline V gene lookup returns CDR1 MNHEY and CDR2 SMNVEV (reference sequence). V lost 6 bases to trimming and J lost 0 bases, with 13 bases between them. The CDR3 is 15 amino acids.